The 32 T cell receptor beta chains listed next were all sequenced from one sample in a study of shared clonotypes between healthy human individuals. Naive CD8 cells lacked CD45RO and underwent positive selection for CCR7, leaving out terminally differentiated effector memory CD45RA+ cells. Here immunoSEQ multiplex PCR was the method, and the copy in TCRdb shows in-frame clones only, minus some. In the table there are about 750,000 clones, over 90% of which are singletons. The sample taken for sequencing was naive CD8+ T cells sorted from blood. The receptors derive from a man aged 25 to 40 in good health.

The rearrangement uses TRBV13 and TRBJ1-4; D ambiguous. CDR3 length: 17 residues. With 6 bases removed from V and 8 bases from J, the gap between germline ends came to 25 bases. The germline V gene encodes CDR1 PRHDT and CDR2 FYEKMQ (reference sequence). In nucleotides, the CDR3 is TGTGCCAGCAGTCCCCGCCCTTGGTCCGGAGAGGGCGAAAAACTGTTTTTT. Translating gives CASSPRPWSGEGEKLFF.

CDR3 sequence reads: CASSPRVQETQYF. CDR3 bases: TGTGCCAGCTCACCGCGGGTCCAAGAGACCCAGTACTTC. This chain uses TRBV18 with TRBJ2-5; a weak D match, TRBD2 (5 bases). This CDR3 comprises 13 residues. V was trimmed by 3 bases and J by 1 base, leaving 6 bases between them. Per germline, CDR1 KGHSH and CDR2 LQKENI.

A single count supports this clone. The CDR3 here is CASSIWQGGGGDRAFF. The CDR3 nucleotides are TGTGCCAGTAGTATTTGGCAGGGCGGTGGGGGCGACCGAGCTTTCTTT. The rearrangement links TRBV19 to TRBJ1-1; TRBD1 might be the D (6 bases). This CDR3 has 16 amino acids. In germline, CDR1 is LNHDA, CDR2 SQIVND (reference sequence). V lost 3 bases and J 10 bases, leaving 24 bases between the germline ends.

The chain recombines TRBV9 with TRBJ2-1; perhaps D is TRBD1 or TRBD2 (5 bases each). Germline CDR1 reads SGDLS; CDR2 reads YYNGEE. With 0 bases removed from V and 5 bases from J, the gap between germline ends came to 12 bases. This CDR3 is built from 15 residues. CDR3 nucleotide sequence: TGTGCCAGCAGCGTAGGAGGGATGGGGCACAATGAGCAGTTCTTC. It codes for CASSVGGMGHNEQFF.

This clone was seen only once. V and J are TRBV19 and TRBJ2-1; 15 positions match TRBD2. V shed 4 bases and J 4 bases; nucleotides not matched to a gene: 5. Germline CDR1 reads LNHDA; CDR2 reads SQIVND (reference sequence). This CDR3 is built from 17 residues. The CDR3 nucleotides read TGTGCCAGTAGTAAGGGACTAGCGGGAGGACGGTACAATGAGCAGTTCTTC. Encoded protein: CASSKGLAGGRYNEQFF.

Remarks on this clone: The junction shows a germline mismatch at one end, possibly a read error. The chain combines TRBV7-7 with TRBJ2-1; no clear D gene. Germline V CDR1 and CDR2: SSHAT, FNYEAQ (reference sequence). There are 15 residues in the CDR3. The CDR3 bases are TGTGCTAGCAGCCTGGACCCCCTTACCTACAATGAGCAGTTCTTC. This sequence encodes CASSLDPLTYNEQFF.

The V call is TRBV7-2, the J call TRBJ2-1, with D unclear. Germline V gene data show CDR1 as SGHTA and CDR2 as FQGNSA. There are 14 residues in the CDR3. V was shortened by 3 bases and J by 0 bases, with 6 bases between the two germline ends. CDR3 coding DNA: TGTGCCAGCAGCTTTAGAAGCTCCTACAATGAGCAGTTCTTC. This gives the protein CASSFRSSYNEQFF.

The CDR3, as DNA: TGTGCCAGCAGTTTGACTGAGAGGCGCTCCTACGAGCAGTACTTC. Its translation is CASSLTERRSYEQYF. The rearrangement links TRBV27 to TRBJ2-7; D not resolved. The germline CDR1 and CDR2 sequences are MNHEY and SMNVEV (reference sequence). V lost 3 bases and J lost 0, with 12 bases in between. The CDR3 consists of 15 residues.

The rearrangement uses TRBV7-9 and TRBJ2-4; 9 bases align to TRBD1. Germline CDR1 SEHNR, CDR2 FQNEAQ (reference sequence). V shed 5 bases and J 8 bases; nucleotides not matched to a gene: 7. This CDR3 spans 14 amino acids. The CDR3 region has the DNA TGTGCCAGCAGCCAGACAGGGGGTTCGGACATTCAGTACTTC. This translates into CASSQTGGSDIQYF.

With regard to this clone: The same CDR3 arises from other DNA sequences in this sample as well. The rearrangement joins TRBV7-9 to TRBJ2-7, with TRBD1 matching over 7 bases. The V segment lost 3 bases and the J segment 3 bases; nucleotides outside the gene matches: 2. This CDR3 contains 13 residues. Germline CDR1 is SEHNR and CDR2 is FQNEAQ (reference sequence). The CDR3: CASSFPGGYEQYF. The CDR3 DNA reads TGTGCCAGCAGCTTCCCAGGGGGCTACGAGCAGTACTTC.

This sequence joins TRBV15 and TRBJ2-7, with TRBD1 identical over 7 bases. Germline CDR1 reads LNHNV; CDR2 reads YYDKDF (reference sequence). The CDR3 runs to 16 residues. V was pared by 3 bases and J by 0 bases, with 8 bases of the junction left unmatched. As DNA, the CDR3 is TGTGCCACCAGCAGCTCCCCCGGGACAGACTCCTACGAGCAGTACTTC. Encoded protein: CATSSSPGTDSYEQYF.

The chain couples TRBV5-1 to TRBJ1-1, with D hard to call. Germline V gives CDR1 SGHRS, CDR2 YFSETQ. The CDR3 is 13 amino acids. The germline V and J ends were trimmed by 6 bases and 0 bases, with 9 bases remaining between them. This CDR3 reads CASMRTVNTEAFF. Written as DNA, the CDR3 is TGCGCCAGCATGAGGACGGTGAACACTGAAGCTTTCTTT.

The chain joins TRBV5-5 to TRBJ2-7; D gene ambiguous. V was clipped by 0 bases and J by 0 bases, with 10 bases between them. The CDR3 loop spans 15 amino acids. Per the germline V gene, CDR1 is SGHKS and CDR2 is YYEKEE (reference sequence). This chain's CDR3 is CASSLGLTSSYEQYF. CDR3 DNA sequence: TGTGCCAGCAGCTTGGGTCTGACCAGCTCCTACGAGCAGTACTTC.

The CDR3 spells CASSLVGVSAYEQYF. DNA for the CDR3: TGTGCCAGCAGCTTAGTTGGGGTTTCGGCCTACGAGCAGTACTTC. The rearrangement joins TRBV7-2 to TRBJ2-7; no clear D gene. With 1 base removed from V and 2 bases from J, the gap between germline ends came to 12 bases. The CDR3 is 15 amino acids. CDR1 SGHTA and CDR2 FQGNSA come from the germline V gene. The complete variable domain, with remaining parts taken from reference TRBV7-2 and TRBJ2-7, reads GAGVSQSPSNKVTEKGKDVELRCDPISGHTALYWYRQSLGQGLEFLIYFQGNSAPDKSGLPSDRFSAERTGGSVSTLTIQRTQQEDSAVYLCASSLVGVSAYEQYFGPGTRLTVT.

The chain links TRBV7-9 to TRBJ1-2; D is uncertain. The CDR3 length is 14 residues. V lost 1 base and J 7 bases, leaving 13 bases between the germline ends. Germline lookup yields CDR1 SEHNR and CDR2 FQNEAQ (reference sequence). CDR3 DNA: TGTGCCAGCAGCTTAGGGACGCCGGACCGTGGCTACACCTTC. It specifies CASSLGTPDRGYTF. The whole variable domain, remainder taken from reference TRBV7-9 and TRBJ1-2, is DTGVSQNPRHKITKRGQNVTFRCDPISEHNRLYWYRQTLGQGPEFLTYFQNEAQLEKSRLLSDRFSAERPKGSFSTLEIQRTEQGDSAMYLCASSLGTPDRGYTFGSGTRLTVV.

The chain employs TRBV19 and TRBJ2-1; 7 bases agree with TRBD1. The CDR3 covers 14 residues. V shed 5 bases and J 7 bases; nucleotides not matched to a gene: 8. CDR1 LNHDA and CDR2 SQIVND come from the germline V gene (reference sequence). The CDR3 sequence: CASSLFYRGNEQFF. In nucleotides, the CDR3 is TGTGCCAGTAGTCTCTTTTACAGGGGTAATGAGCAGTTCTTC.

This clone was counted once. The sample contains more than one DNA sequence encoding this CDR3. The rearrangement joins TRBV9 to TRBJ2-5; no firm D call. The CDR3 is 14 residues long. V was shortened by 0 bases and J by 2 bases, with 8 bases between the two germline ends. Per the germline V gene, CDR1 is SGDLS and CDR2 is YYNGEE. The CDR3 region has the DNA TGTGCCAGCAGCGTAGGGGTAGGGCAAGAGACCCAGTACTTC. Protein sequence: CASSVGVGQETQYF.

This chain connects TRBV7-9 to TRBJ2-7; 11 nucleotides agree with TRBD2. CDR1 is SEHNR and CDR2 is FQNEAQ in the germline V gene (reference sequence). J lost 3 bases, V lost 3 bases, and 4 bases had no gene match. CDR3 length: 15 amino acids. The CDR3 loop is CASSFTSGSHYEQYF. CDR3 sequence (DNA): TGTGCCAGCAGCTTTACTAGCGGGAGTCACTACGAGCAGTACTTC. The entire variable domain, with the rest obtained from reference TRBV7-9 and TRBJ2-7, is as follows: DTGVSQNPRHKITKRGQNVTFRCDPISEHNRLYWYRQTLGQGPEFLTYFQNEAQLEKSRLLSDRFSAERPKGSFSTLEIQRTEQGDSAMYLCASSFTSGSHYEQYFGPGTRLTVT.

The rearrangement joins TRBV4-2 to TRBJ2-7; 14 bases map to TRBD2. From germline, CDR1 is LGHNA and CDR2 YNFKEQ. V lost 3 bases, J lost 4 bases, and 5 bases stayed unmatched. This CDR3 is built from 16 residues. The CDR3 sequence: CASSHGTSGSQYEQYF. The DNA of the CDR3 is TGTGCCAGCAGCCATGGGACTAGCGGGAGTCAATACGAGCAGTACTTC.

This sequence joins TRBV27 and TRBJ2-1, with 8 bases identical to TRBD2. The CDR3 consists of 13 residues. Germline CDR1 and CDR2: MNHEY and SMNVEV (reference sequence). V was clipped by 5 bases and J by 8 bases; unmatched bases: 5. The CDR3, as DNA: TGTGCCAGCAGTAGCGGGAGTATGGATGAGCAGTTCTTC. It encodes CASSSGSMDEQFF.

The V gene is TRBV27, the J gene TRBJ2-2; 12 positions match TRBD2. The CDR3 extends over 16 amino acids. Germline V gene sequence: CDR1 MNHEY, CDR2 SMNVEV (reference sequence). Trimming removed 6 bases from V and 2 bases from J; junction bases left unmatched: 4. The CDR3 coding sequence is TGTGCCAGCAGCTGGACTAGCGGGGATAACACCGGGGAGCTGTTTTTT. It is translated as CASSWTSGDNTGELFF.

The chain carries TRBV7-4 and TRBJ2-6; 7 bases agree with TRBD1. Germline CDR1 SGHVT, CDR2 SQSDAQ. The CDR3 covers 16 residues. After removal of 5 bases from V and 0 bases from J, the junction contained 4 bases not matched to a gene. This chain's CDR3 is CASSQTGLSGANVLTF. The CDR3 bases are TGTGCCAGCAGCCAGACAGGGCTCTCTGGGGCCAACGTCCTGACTTTC.

This clone was detected a few times. V usage is TRBV13 and J usage is TRBJ2-1, with D perhaps matching TRBD1 (6 bases). The CDR3 sequence is 15 residues long. Germline CDR1 is PRHDT and CDR2 is FYEKMQ (reference sequence). The V end was cut by 3 bases, the J end by 3 bases, with 12 bases between. CDR3: CASSFEGHSYNEQFF. CDR3 DNA: TGTGCCAGCAGCTTTGAGGGACACAGCTACAATGAGCAGTTCTTC.

The rearrangement uses TRBV5-4 and TRBJ2-1, with 8 positions matching TRBD2. Germline CDR1 SGHNT, CDR2 YYREEE (reference sequence). The CDR3 runs to 15 residues. V lost 1 base, J lost 8 bases, and 8 bases stayed unmatched. The CDR3 coding sequence is TGTGCCAGCAGCTTGCCGGGAGGGCCGTTCGATGAGCAGTTCTTC. It yields the protein CASSLPGGPFDEQFF. Full variable domain (remainder filled in from reference TRBV5-4 and TRBJ2-1): ETGVTQSPTHLIKTRGQQVTLRCSSQSGHNTVSWYQQALGQGPQFIFQYYREEENGRGNFPPRFSGLQFPNYSSELNVNALELDDSALYLCASSLPGGPFDEQFFGPGTRLTVL.

The chain recombines TRBV19 with TRBJ1-5; no clear D. Per germline, CDR1 LNHDA and CDR2 SQIVND (reference sequence). This CDR3 comprises 12 residues. With 5 bases removed from V and 4 bases from J, the gap between germline ends came to 6 bases. The CDR3 is CASSLQNQPQHF. The CDR3 DNA follows: TGTGCCAGTAGTCTACAAAATCAGCCCCAGCATTTT.

This rearrangement joins TRBV7-9 to TRBJ1-1, with D possibly matching TRBD1 (6 bases). Germline-derived CDR1 and CDR2 are SEHNR and FQNEAQ (reference sequence). The CDR3 runs to 15 residues. V was cut by 6 bases and J by 0 bases, with 14 bases left in between. DNA for the CDR3: TGTGCCAGCAGACTCCCGGGACACATGAACACTGAAGCTTTCTTT. Its protein is CASRLPGHMNTEAFF.

The CDR3, as DNA: TGTGCCAGCAGCTCTAGGCTGGGGGAGCCGGAAGGCAATCAGCCCCAGCATTTT. As protein: CASSSRLGEPEGNQPQHF. The chain joins TRBV7-8 to TRBJ1-5; the D gene is possibly TRBD1 (5 bases). V shed 4 bases and J shed 2 bases, with 21 bases lying between them. CDR3 length equals 18 residues. Germline CDR1 SGHVS, CDR2 FQNEAQ.

Concerning this clone: It is unclear where the CDR3 begins or ends on the DNA, so no DNA is shown, and the CDR3 is as TCRdb lists it. This chain joins TRBV6-5 and TRBJ2-2. Germline assignment: CDR1 MNHEY and CDR2 SVGAGI. The CDR3 numbers 14 amino acids, ends counted. The CDR3 sequence is CASSYSFGAGELFF.

The CDR3 nucleotides are TGCGCCAGCAGCTTGGACACTAACTATGGCTACACCTTC. Protein sequence: CASSLDTNYGYTF. The genes are TRBV5-1 and TRBJ1-2, with D hard to call. V was clipped by 0 bases and J by 0 bases, with 3 bases between them. Germline V lookup: CDR1 SGHRS, CDR2 YFSETQ. The CDR3 length is 13 residues.

The chain combines TRBV2 with TRBJ2-7, with D tentatively TRBD2 (6 bases). CDR3 length equals 12 residues. The V and J ends lost 8 bases and 5 bases respectively, with 13 bases between them. Germline V lookup: CDR1 SNHLY, CDR2 FYNNEI. DNA of the CDR3: TGTGCCAGCGTCGGAGGGGTGGACGAGCAGTACTTC. As protein: CASVGGVDEQYF.

V is TRBV5-6 and J is TRBJ1-2; weak D call: TRBD1 (6 bases). Trimming took off 7 bases at V and 7 bases at J, with 23 bases between the two ends. This CDR3 contains 15 residues. The germline V gene has CDR1 SGHDT and CDR2 YYEEEE. CDR3 nucleotides: TGTGCCAGCCACTACGTAACGGGGGCTTATCGTGGCTACACCTTC. This sequence encodes CASHYVTGAYRGYTF.

Note on this clone: Possible read error: a much larger clone is one base away. The rearrangement joins TRBV6-4 to TRBJ2-2, with 8 positions matching TRBD2. Germline CDR1 MRHNA, CDR2 SNTAGT. The CDR3 covers 13 residues. V was clipped by 5 bases and J by 4 bases; unmatched bases: 0. The CDR3 region is CASSSGSTGELFF. The CDR3 bases are TGTGCCAGCAGTAGCGGGAGCACCGGGGAGCTGTTTTTT.